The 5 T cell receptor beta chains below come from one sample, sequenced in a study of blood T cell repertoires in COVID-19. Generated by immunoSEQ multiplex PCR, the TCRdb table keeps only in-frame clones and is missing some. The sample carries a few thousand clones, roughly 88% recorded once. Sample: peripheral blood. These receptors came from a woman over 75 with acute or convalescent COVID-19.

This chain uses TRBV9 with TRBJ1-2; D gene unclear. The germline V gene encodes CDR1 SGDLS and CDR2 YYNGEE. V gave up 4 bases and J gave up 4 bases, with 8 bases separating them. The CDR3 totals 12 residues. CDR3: CASSTPGYGYTF. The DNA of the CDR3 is TGTGCCAGCAGCACCCCGGGCTATGGCTACACCTTC.

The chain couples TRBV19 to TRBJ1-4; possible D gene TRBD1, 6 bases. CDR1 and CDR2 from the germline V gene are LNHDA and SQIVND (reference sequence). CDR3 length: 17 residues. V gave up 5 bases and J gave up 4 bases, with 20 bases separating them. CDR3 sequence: CASSSGRGARSNEKLFF. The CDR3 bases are TGTGCCAGTAGTTCCGGGCGGGGGGCGCGGAGTAATGAAAAACTGTTTTTT.

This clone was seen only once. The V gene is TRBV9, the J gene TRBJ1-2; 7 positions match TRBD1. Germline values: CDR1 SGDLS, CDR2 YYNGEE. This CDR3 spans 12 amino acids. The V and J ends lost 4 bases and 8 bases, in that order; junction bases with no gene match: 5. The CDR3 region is CASSTQGNGYTF. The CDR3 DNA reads TGTGCCAGCAGCACACAGGGGAACGGCTACACCTTC.

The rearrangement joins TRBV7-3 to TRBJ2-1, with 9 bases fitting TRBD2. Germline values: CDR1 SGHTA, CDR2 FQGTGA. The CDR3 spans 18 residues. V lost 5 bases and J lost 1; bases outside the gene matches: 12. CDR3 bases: TGTGCCAGCAGCCCCCGGGTAGCGGGGGTATTATCCTACAATGAGCAGTTCTTC. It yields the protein CASSPRVAGVLSYNEQFF.

The CDR3 nucleotides read TGCGCCAGCAGCTTGTACAGGGGCGTGGATGGCTACACCTTC. Translation gives CASSLYRGVDGYTF. The genes are TRBV5-1 and TRBJ1-2, with 7 nucleotides matching TRBD1. This CDR3 has 14 residues. The germline V gene encodes CDR1 SGHRS and CDR2 YFSETQ. J lost 6 bases, V lost 1 base, and 6 bases had no gene match.